This T cell receptor (beta chain) was captured in a study of T-cell reconstitution after alpha-beta-depleted transplantation in children. Unique molecular identifiers were used in preparing the TCRbeta library. TCRdb independently ran MiXCR on the PCR reads; one entry per CDR3 protein. The data contain a few hundred thousand distinct CDR3 sequences, 15% to 20% of them singletons. CDR1 and CDR2 (germline): ENHRY, SYGVKD. This CDR3 contains 16 residues. Trimming removed 2 bases from V and 1 base from J, with 13 bases in between. The study's findings and limits: A year had passed since transplant, and T-cell counts and diversity by then came mostly from newly produced T cells. Surviving recipient T cells and thymic progenitors underlay high day-60 TCRbeta diversity in some patients. Alpha-beta T cells about two months after transplant reportedly derived from several hundred expanded graft clones.

On this clonotype itself: What it recognizes is unknown.

This chain joins TRBV10-3 and TRBJ2-3; D is unclear. Specimen: PBMCs, mostly from graft donor cells, collected 360 days after TCRalphabeta/CD19-depleted stem cell transplant. The sequence came from a boy under two years old who had a stem cell transplant for Wiskott-Aldrich syndrome, so the T cells may come from the graft donor. Here the CDR3 DNA reads TGTGCCATCAGTGAGACGATCCGTTTGGGCACAGATACGCAGTATTTT. Amino acids: CAISETIRLGTDTQYF.